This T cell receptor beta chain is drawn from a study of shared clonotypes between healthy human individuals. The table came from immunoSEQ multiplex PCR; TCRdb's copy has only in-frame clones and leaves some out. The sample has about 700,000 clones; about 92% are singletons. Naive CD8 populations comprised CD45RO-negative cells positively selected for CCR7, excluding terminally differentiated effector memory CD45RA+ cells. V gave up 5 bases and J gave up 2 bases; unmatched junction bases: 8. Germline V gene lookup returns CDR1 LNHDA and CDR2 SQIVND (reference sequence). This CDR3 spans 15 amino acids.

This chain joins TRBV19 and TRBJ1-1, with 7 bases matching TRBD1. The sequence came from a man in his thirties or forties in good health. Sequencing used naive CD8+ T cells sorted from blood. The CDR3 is CASSWVTGVNTEAFF. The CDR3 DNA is TGTGCCAGTAGTTGGGTTACAGGGGTCAACACTGAAGCTTTCTTT.